This TCR beta chain came from a study of response to subunit inactivated influenza vaccine. This clonotype was seen only once. Since a much larger clone is just one base distant, this may be a read error. Each CDR3 protein gets one entry after TCRdb re-called the RT-PCR reads with MiXCR. Of roughly 460,000 distinct CDR3 sequences listed, roughly 9.7% are singletons. The receptor was isolated from a man between 45 and 60 years old who received an inactivated influenza vaccine. Sequencing used PBMCs from blood, obtained 40 to 50 days after vaccination.

In DNA, the CDR3 is TGTGCCAGCAGCTTACGGCCAGGGGGCCCAGATACGCACTATTTT. Translation gives CASSLRPGGPDTHYF. The chain employs TRBV7-9 and TRBJ2-3; TRBD1 aligns across 8 bases. The CDR3 is 15 amino acids. Germline values: CDR1 SEHNR, CDR2 FQNEAQ (reference sequence).